What follows are 7 T cell receptor beta chains derived from one specimen sequenced in a study of blood T cell repertoires in COVID-19. Assay used: immunoSEQ multiplex PCR; TCRdb lists only in-frame clones, some missing. The sample lists 110,000 or so clones, approximately 85% occurring once. The sample taken for sequencing was peripheral blood. These receptors all stem from a man aged 35-49 years with acute or convalescent COVID-19.

V usage is TRBV29-1 and J usage is TRBJ2-1; 8 bases agree with TRBD1. Germline loops: CDR1 SQVTM, CDR2 ANQGSEA. V lost 2 bases to trimming and J lost 0 bases; unmatched junction nucleotides: 6. The CDR3 contains 16 residues. The CDR3 spells CSVEKGTGDSYNEQFF. CDR3 coding DNA: TGCAGCGTTGAAAAAGGGACAGGCGACTCCTACAATGAGCAGTTCTTC.

The chain joins TRBV10-3 to TRBJ2-7; 8 positions match TRBD1. The CDR3 is 12 amino acids. Germline CDR1 reads ENHRY; CDR2 reads SYGVKD. J gave up 1 base and V 8 bases, and 1 base lay outside the gene matches. Here the CDR3 reads CAIGTGSYEQYF. The DNA for the CDR3 is TGTGCCATCGGGACAGGATCCTACGAGCAGTACTTC.

A single count supports this clone. The chain has TRBV27 and TRBJ2-1; 9 bases map to TRBD1. Looked up from germline, CDR1 is MNHEY and CDR2 is SMNVEV (reference sequence). The CDR3 runs 17 residues. Germline trimming cut 1 base from V and 4 bases from J; bases unmatched to any gene: 8. CDR3 loop: CASSLYPDRGGYNEQFF. The DNA of the CDR3 is TGTGCCAGCAGTTTATACCCCGACAGGGGGGGGTACAATGAGCAGTTCTTC.

This clone was found a few times. V is TRBV19 and J is TRBJ2-1; 12 positions agree with TRBD2. The germline V gene encodes CDR1 LNHDA and CDR2 SQIVND (reference sequence). The CDR3 spans 16 residues. Trimming removed 6 bases from V and 8 bases from J; junction bases left unmatched: 11. CDR3 region: CASSSSSGGARYEQFF. CDR3 in DNA: TGTGCCAGTAGCTCATCTAGCGGGGGGGCTCGCTATGAGCAGTTCTTC.

In DNA, the CDR3 is TGTGCCAGCAGCCAAGACTTCGAGGGGGTTGATGGCTACACCTTC. Encoded protein: CASSQDFEGVDGYTF. The chain carries TRBV14 and TRBJ1-2; tentatively, D is TRBD1 (6 bases). The CDR3 loop spans 15 amino acids. The V and J ends lost 0 bases and 6 bases respectively, with 14 bases between them. The V gene's germline CDR1 is SGHDN and CDR2 FVKESK. Combining the CDR3 with reference TRBV14 and TRBJ1-2 gives the whole variable domain EAGVTQFPSHSVIEKGQTVTLRCDPISGHDNLYWYRRVMGKEIKFLLHFVKESKQDESGMPNNRFLAERTGGTYSTLKVQPAELEDSGVYFCASSQDFEGVDGYTFGSGTRLTVV.

The genes are TRBV5-3 and TRBJ1-4; 8 bases agree with TRBD1. TRBV5-3 is flagged as an ORF with uncertain function. This CDR3 region has 15 residues. CDR3 in amino acids: CATQGAPATNEKLFF. The DNA of the CDR3 is TGTGCTACGCAGGGGGCCCCCGCAACTAATGAAAAACTGTTTTTT.

The chain couples TRBV6-5 to TRBJ1-6; D unclear. Per germline, CDR1 MNHEY and CDR2 SVGAGI. The CDR3 is made up of 15 amino acids. The V end was cut by 3 bases, the J end by 6 bases, with 12 bases between. The CDR3: CASSYRRTGNSPLHF. The CDR3 DNA reads as TGTGCCAGCAGTTATCGAAGAACTGGTAATTCACCCCTCCACTTT.